This T cell receptor beta chain was recorded in a study of CD8 T cells in ankylosing spondylitis. Quantitative 5'-RACE with molecular barcodes was used to make the TCR beta libraries. Using its own MiXCR run on the 5' RACE reads, TCRdb lists one record per CDR3 protein. The sample includes 250,000 to 350,000 distinct CDR3 sequences, 20% of them seen just once. This clonotype was seen only a few times. The antigen is not known. Overall study results and limits: Disease-linked clones were found to be CD8+ and relatively rare in peripheral blood. Disease-linked clones reportedly showed significant enrichment in matched ankylosing spondylitis synovial fluid.

The specimen was blood, either unsorted or a sorted T cell fraction (not recorded which). The TCR comes from a male donor with ankylosing spondylitis or in good health (not recorded which).

The CDR3 here is CASRPHGRTIYF. The DNA of the CDR3 is TGTGCCAGCAGGCCACATGGGCGCACCATATATTTT. V and J are TRBV12-3 or TRBV12-4 and TRBJ1-3; D is undetermined. Trimming pared 6 bases from V and 9 bases from J, leaving 12 bases between. CDR3 length: 12 residues.